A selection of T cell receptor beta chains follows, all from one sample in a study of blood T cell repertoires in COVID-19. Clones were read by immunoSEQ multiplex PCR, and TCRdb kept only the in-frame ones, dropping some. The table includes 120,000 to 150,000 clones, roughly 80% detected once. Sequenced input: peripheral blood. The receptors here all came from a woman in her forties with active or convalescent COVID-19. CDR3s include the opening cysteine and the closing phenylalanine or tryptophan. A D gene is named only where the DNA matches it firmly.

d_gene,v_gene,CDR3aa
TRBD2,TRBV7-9,CASSPRLAETYEQYF
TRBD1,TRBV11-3,CASSPGTGTSGANVLTF
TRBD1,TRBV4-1,CASSQEPGQGTRYEFF
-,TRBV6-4,CASSDSTGSVRAFF
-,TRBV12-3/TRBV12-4,CASREETGELFF
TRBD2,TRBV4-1,CASSQEMSSGRTTGELFF
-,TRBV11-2,CASSLGPEDSYEQYF
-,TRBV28,CASSPTGWRGYTF
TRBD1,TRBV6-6,CASSATGGTEAFF
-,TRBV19,CASSIGASSYNEQFF
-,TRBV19,CASSFWRGSTEAFF
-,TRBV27,CASSLYGHGNNSPLHF
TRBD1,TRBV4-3,CASSPSGQGRGGYTF
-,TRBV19,CASSIGPGLSSYEQYF
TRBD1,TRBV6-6,CASCKQGASQETQYF
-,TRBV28,CASSRRQVPSNQPQHF
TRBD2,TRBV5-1,CASSLGPRGGGTDTQYF
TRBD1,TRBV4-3,CASSQASYDGDRGYNEQFF
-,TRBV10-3,CAISEGADLNTEAFF
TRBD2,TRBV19,CASSNYGRAFSSYNEQFF
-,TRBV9,CASSSDGRRRGEQYF
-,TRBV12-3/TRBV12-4,CASSLPGVGPQHF
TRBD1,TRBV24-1,CATSDHGTAQETQYF
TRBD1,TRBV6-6,CASRRTGSTDTQYF
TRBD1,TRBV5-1,CASSLTGGSTTEAFF
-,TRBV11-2,CASSLDRTKGTEAFF
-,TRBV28,CASSTITDTQYF
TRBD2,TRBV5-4,CASSLSSGGNSYEQYF
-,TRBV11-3,CASSPRGSGDTQYF